The 25 T cell receptor beta chains presented below share a single source sample, sequenced in a study of T cell changes during pregnancy in multiple sclerosis. Assay: immunoSEQ multiplex PCR; the TCRdb copy retains only in-frame clones and omits some. The sample has approximately 99,000 clones, around 93% seen once. The source was peripheral blood, collected after pregnancy. The source of these receptors is a female donor with multiple sclerosis, enrolled in a pregnancy study.

The chain joins TRBV11-3 to TRBJ2-7; 8 nucleotides match TRBD2. Germline trimming cut 5 bases from V and 3 bases from J; bases unmatched to any gene: 12. Germline V CDR1 and CDR2: SGHNT, YENEEA. The CDR3 has 16 amino acids. The CDR3 DNA reads TGTGCCAGCAGCCTCGGCGATCGGCTAGCGGGCTACGAGCAGTACTTC. Residues: CASSLGDRLAGYEQYF.

This sequence joins TRBV6-6 and TRBJ1-2; 7 bases fit TRBD1. With V trimmed by 6 bases and J by 7 bases, 17 bases remained unmatched. Germline CDR1 and CDR2: MNHNY and SVGAGI (reference sequence). CDR3 length: 16 residues. The CDR3 spells CASSVAGQEGSAGYTF. CDR3 DNA: TGTGCCAGCAGCGTTGCCGGACAGGAGGGGTCGGCTGGCTACACCTTC.

The chain employs TRBV5-1 and TRBJ2-7; TRBD2 matches 16 bases. The CDR3 extends over 19 amino acids. The junction had 19 bases not matched to a gene; V was cut back by 4 bases and J by 9 bases. Germline values: CDR1 SGHRS, CDR2 YFSETQ. CDR3 loop: CASSLWPGTSGRAQRAQYF. The DNA for the CDR3 is TGCGCCAGCAGCCTATGGCCGGGGACTAGCGGGAGGGCCCAGCGCGCGCAGTACTTC.

The chain employs TRBV7-9 and TRBJ1-5, with 7 bases that match TRBD1. Germline V lookup: CDR1 SEHNR, CDR2 FQNEAQ (reference sequence). The CDR3 totals 13 residues. J gave up 11 bases and V 5 bases, and 9 bases lay outside the gene matches. CDR3 bases: TGTGCCAGCAGCCTAGAGGGGGCGGAGGCCCAGCATTTT. Translated, it gives CASSLEGAEAQHF. Full variable domain (remainder filled in from reference TRBV7-9 and TRBJ1-5): DTGVSQNPRHKITKRGQNVTFRCDPISEHNRLYWYRQTLGQGPEFLTYFQNEAQLEKSRLLSDRFSAERPKGSFSTLEIQRTEQGDSAMYLCASSLEGAEAQHFGDGTRLSIL.

The chain couples TRBV27 to TRBJ1-5; 7 bases line up with TRBD1. The V segment lost 0 bases and the J segment 2 bases; nucleotides outside the gene matches: 7. The CDR3 totals 17 residues. The germline V gene encodes CDR1 MNHEY and CDR2 SMNVEV (reference sequence). This CDR3 is CASSLSQGDVGNQPQHF. DNA of the CDR3: TGTGCCAGCAGTTTATCGCAGGGGGACGTTGGCAATCAGCCCCAGCATTTT.

The chain recombines TRBV6-6 with TRBJ1-3; D call uncertain. V was trimmed by 0 bases and J by 8 bases, leaving 14 bases between them. The CDR3 runs 15 residues. Germline V gene data show CDR1 as MNHNY and CDR2 as SVGAGI (reference sequence). As DNA, the CDR3 is TGTGCCAGCAGTTACTCCTCAGCGGCCCATGACACCATATATTTT. Its protein is CASSYSSAAHDTIYF.

The rearrangement joins TRBV7-9 to TRBJ2-7, with D perhaps TRBD2 (6 bases). V was trimmed by 9 bases and J by 4 bases, leaving 13 bases between them. CDR3 length equals 12 residues. Germline V gives CDR1 SEHNR, CDR2 FQNEAQ (reference sequence). The CDR3 region is CASGGPGYEQYF. In DNA, the CDR3 is TGTGCCAGTGGAGGGCCGGGTTACGAGCAGTACTTC.

This clone showed up just once. J is TRBJ2-4 and V is TRBV27; no clear D. Per the germline V gene, CDR1 is MNHEY and CDR2 is SMNVEV (reference sequence). Trimming took 0 bases from V and 6 from J, leaving 6 bases between them. CDR3 size: 13 residues. CDR3 sequence (DNA): TGTGCCAGCAGTTTATCTGGCAGAAACATTCAGTACTTC. It codes for CASSLSGRNIQYF.

This clone was observed a few times. This rearrangement joins TRBV4-2 to TRBJ1-2; 7 nucleotides line up with TRBD1. Germline lookup yields CDR1 LGHNA and CDR2 YNFKEQ. Trimming took 1 base from V and 5 from J; bases not matched to a gene: 4. There are 14 residues in the CDR3. Here the CDR3 reads CASSQGDREYGYTF. The CDR3 DNA is TGTGCCAGCAGCCAAGGTGACAGGGAATATGGCTACACCTTC.

CDR3: CASSVGTSGSTDTQYF. The CDR3 nucleotides are TGTGCCAGCAGCGTTGGGACTAGCGGGAGCACAGATACGCAGTATTTT. This chain connects TRBV9 to TRBJ2-3; 12 bases map to TRBD2. The CDR3 covers 16 residues. The V and J ends lost 2 bases and 0 bases, in that order; junction bases with no gene match: 1. CDR1 is SGDLS and CDR2 is YYNGEE in the germline V gene.

V usage is TRBV4-1 and J usage is TRBJ1-5; TRBD1 might be the D (6 bases). The V gene lost 0 bases and the J gene lost 3 bases, with 18 bases spanning the gap. Per germline, CDR1 MGHRA and CDR2 YSYEKL. The CDR3 has 18 residues. CDR3 in amino acids: CASSQDLGGVGNNQPQHF. CDR3 sequence (DNA): TGCGCCAGCAGCCAAGATCTAGGGGGGGTCGGGAACAATCAGCCCCAGCATTTT.

The rearrangement uses TRBV5-6 and TRBJ2-7, with 14 nucleotides matching TRBD2. Trimming took 4 bases from V and 7 from J; bases not matched to a gene: 10. The CDR3 extends over 16 amino acids. Germline lookup yields CDR1 SGHDT and CDR2 YYEEEE. CDR3 region: CASSEGLAGEGGEQYF. The CDR3 DNA reads TGTGCCAGCAGCGAGGGACTAGCGGGAGAAGGTGGGGAGCAGTACTTC. Complete variable domain (other parts from reference TRBV5-6 and TRBJ2-7): DAGVTQSPTHLIKTRGQQVTLRCSPKSGHDTVSWYQQALGQGPQFIFQYYEEEERQRGNFPDRFSGHQFPNYSSELNVNALLLGDSALYLCASSEGLAGEGGEQYFGPGTRLTVT.

The rearrangement uses TRBV5-1 and TRBJ2-7; TRBD1 matches at 9 bases. CDR1 and CDR2 from the germline V gene are SGHRS and YFSETQ. With 1 base clipped from V and 7 bases from J, the junction kept 24 bases outside the gene matches. This CDR3 comprises 20 residues. This chain's CDR3 is CASSLRPFLSLRGQGQEQYF. CDR3 in DNA: TGCGCCAGCAGCTTGCGGCCTTTCCTTAGTTTGCGGGGACAGGGACAGGAGCAGTACTTC. Combining the CDR3 with reference TRBV5-1 and TRBJ2-7 gives the whole variable domain KAGVTQTPRYLIKTRGQQVTLSCSPISGHRSVSWYQQTPGQGLQFLFEYFSETQRNKGNFPGRFSGRQFSNSRSEMNVSTLELGDSALYLCASSLRPFLSLRGQGQEQYFGPGTRLTVT.

The chain is built from TRBV11-2 and TRBJ1-4, with 8 bases that match TRBD1. The length of the CDR3 is 14 residues. V was clipped by 5 bases and J by 5 bases; unmatched bases: 4. Germline-derived CDR1 and CDR2 are SGHAT and FQNNGV. CDR3 residues: CASSEQGVNEKLFF. In nucleotides, the CDR3 is TGTGCCAGCAGCGAACAGGGGGTGAATGAAAAACTGTTTTTT. Full variable domain (remainder filled in from reference TRBV11-2 and TRBJ1-4): EAGVAQSPRYKIIEKRQSVAFWCNPISGHATLYWYQQILGQGPKLLIQFQNNGVVDDSQLPKDRFSAERLKGVDSTLKIQPAKLEDSAVYLCASSEQGVNEKLFFGSGTQLSVL.

The V gene is TRBV4-1, the J gene TRBJ1-4, with D unresolved. CDR3 length equals 16 residues. Trimming cost V 0 bases and J 0 bases, with 8 bases left between them. Germline V gene data show CDR1 as MGHRA and CDR2 as YSYEKL. The CDR3 coding sequence is TGCGCCAGCAGCCAAGATCCTCCTGCAACTAATGAAAAACTGTTTTTT. The encoded protein is CASSQDPPATNEKLFF.

The gene calls are TRBV7-2 and TRBJ2-7; D is unresolved. Trimming stripped 1 base from V and 0 bases from J, with 7 bases between. The CDR3 runs to 14 residues. The V gene's germline CDR1 is SGHTA and CDR2 FQGNSA. The CDR3 region has the DNA TGTGCCAGCAGCTTAGGCGTTGGCTCCTACGAGCAGTACTTC. Translating gives CASSLGVGSYEQYF.

The chain couples TRBV4-1 to TRBJ2-5; 14 nucleotides align to TRBD2. This CDR3 spans 16 amino acids. V dropped 2 bases and J dropped 3; count of bases not matched to a gene: 2. The germline V gene encodes CDR1 MGHRA and CDR2 YSYEKL. The CDR3 nucleotides read TGCGCCAGCAGCCAACCGACTAGCGGGAGGGAAGAGACCCAGTACTTC. As protein: CASSQPTSGREETQYF.

The V gene is TRBV15, the J gene TRBJ2-1; D unclear. Germline CDR1 is LNHNV and CDR2 is YYDKDF (reference sequence). There are 15 residues in the CDR3. V shed 0 bases and J shed 4 bases, with 10 bases lying between them. The CDR3 DNA is TGTGCCACCAGCAGAGATCGGTTCCCGTACAATGAGCAGTTCTTC. This sequence encodes CATSRDRFPYNEQFF. Variable domain in full (rest from reference TRBV15 and TRBJ2-1): DAMVIQNPRYQVTQFGKPVTLSCSQTLNHNVMYWYQQKSSQAPKLLFHYYDKDFNNEADTPDNFQSRRPNTSFCFLDIRSPGLGDTAMYLCATSRDRFPYNEQFFGPGTRLTVL.

The genes are TRBV7-8 and TRBJ2-3; 10 nucleotides agree with TRBD2. The CDR3 contains 17 residues. Trimming at V came to 1 base and at J to 3 bases, leaving 7 bases not matched to a gene. Per germline, CDR1 SGHVS and CDR2 FQNEAQ. The CDR3 sequence is CASSLGASGSRTDTQYF. In nucleotides, the CDR3 is TGTGCCAGCAGCTTAGGGGCTAGCGGGAGTCGGACAGATACGCAGTATTTT.

V is TRBV4-1 and J is TRBJ1-4, with TRBD1 as a possible D gene (6 bases). Germline CDR1 reads MGHRA; CDR2 reads YSYEKL. Trimming took 6 bases from V and 8 from J, leaving 25 bases between them. This CDR3 comprises 17 residues. The CDR3 spells CASRDRGSEVMNEKLFF. DNA of the CDR3: TGCGCCAGCAGGGACAGAGGGAGCGAGGTTATGAACGAAAAACTGTTTTTT.

The table lists this clone with a count of one. V and J are TRBV5-1 and TRBJ2-7, with 11 bases matching TRBD2. Germline V gene sequence: CDR1 SGHRS, CDR2 YFSETQ. Trimming at V came to 0 bases and at J to 3 bases, leaving 2 bases not matched to a gene. The CDR3 extends over 15 amino acids. The CDR3 region is CASSLGGLAVYEQYF. The CDR3 nucleotides read TGCGCCAGCAGCTTGGGGGGACTAGCGGTCTACGAGCAGTACTTC. Looking up the rest from reference TRBV5-1 and TRBJ2-7 gives the full variable domain: KAGVTQTPRYLIKTRGQQVTLSCSPISGHRSVSWYQQTPGQGLQFLFEYFSETQRNKGNFPGRFSGRQFSNSRSEMNVSTLELGDSALYLCASSLGGLAVYEQYFGPGTRLTVT.

The V and J genes are TRBV2 and TRBJ2-2, with D unresolved. V lost 6 bases, J lost 4 bases, and 9 bases lay in between. Looked up from germline, CDR1 is SNHLY and CDR2 is FYNNEI. The CDR3 totals 13 residues. The CDR3 nucleotides are TGTGCCAGCAGAAACTCACTCACCGGGGAGCTGTTTTTT. Residues: CASRNSLTGELFF.

The J gene is TRBJ2-2, the V gene TRBV5-1; 7 nucleotides match TRBD1. CDR3 length equals 15 residues. Trimming removed 4 bases from V and 5 bases from J; junction bases left unmatched: 8. CDR1 is SGHRS and CDR2 is YFSETQ in the germline V gene. CDR3: CASSTGTAFTGELFF. The CDR3 DNA follows: TGCGCCAGCAGCACAGGGACAGCTTTTACCGGGGAGCTGTTTTTT. The full variable domain, with the rest looked up from reference TRBV5-1 and TRBJ2-2, is KAGVTQTPRYLIKTRGQQVTLSCSPISGHRSVSWYQQTPGQGLQFLFEYFSETQRNKGNFPGRFSGRQFSNSRSEMNVSTLELGDSALYLCASSTGTAFTGELFFGEGSRLTVL.

The CDR3 bases are TGTGCCAGCAGTTTGGAGGGGAACACTGAAGCTTTCTTT. This encodes CASSLEGNTEAFF. This rearrangement joins TRBV28 to TRBJ1-1; D remains ambiguous. In germline, CDR1 is MDHEN, CDR2 SYDVKM. V was pared by 3 bases and J by 1 base, with 6 bases between. The CDR3 consists of 13 residues.

To note about this clone: Other DNA sequences within the sample encode an identical CDR3. J is TRBJ1-5 and V is TRBV27, with D possibly TRBD1 on 5 matching bases. Per the germline V gene, CDR1 is MNHEY and CDR2 is SMNVEV (reference sequence). The CDR3 has 14 amino acids. V lost 0 bases to trimming and J lost 4 bases, with 7 bases between them. This CDR3 reads CASSLSGGNQPQHF. CDR3 sequence (DNA): TGTGCCAGCAGTTTATCGGGGGGGAATCAGCCCCAGCATTTT.